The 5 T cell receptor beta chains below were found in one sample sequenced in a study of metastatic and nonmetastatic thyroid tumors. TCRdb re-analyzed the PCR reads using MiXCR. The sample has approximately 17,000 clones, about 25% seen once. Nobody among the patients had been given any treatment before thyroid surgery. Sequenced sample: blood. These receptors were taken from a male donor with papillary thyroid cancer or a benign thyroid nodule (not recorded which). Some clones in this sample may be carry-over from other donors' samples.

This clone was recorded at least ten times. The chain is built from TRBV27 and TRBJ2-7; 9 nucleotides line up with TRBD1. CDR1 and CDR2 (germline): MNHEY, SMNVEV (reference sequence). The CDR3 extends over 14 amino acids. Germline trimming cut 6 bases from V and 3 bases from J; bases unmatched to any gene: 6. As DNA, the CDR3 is TGTGCCAGCAGCTCCCGGGACAGGGACTACGAGCAGTACTTC. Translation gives CASSSRDRDYEQYF.

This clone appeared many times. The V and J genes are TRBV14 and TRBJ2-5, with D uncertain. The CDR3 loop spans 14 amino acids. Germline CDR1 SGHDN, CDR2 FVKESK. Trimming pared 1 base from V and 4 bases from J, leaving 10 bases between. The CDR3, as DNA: TGTGCCAGCAGCCAAGGGATCTCCGGAGAGACCCAGTACTTC. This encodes CASSQGISGETQYF.

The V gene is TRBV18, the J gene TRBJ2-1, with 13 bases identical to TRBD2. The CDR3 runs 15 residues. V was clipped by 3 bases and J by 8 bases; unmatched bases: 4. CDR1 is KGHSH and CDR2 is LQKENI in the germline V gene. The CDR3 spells CASSPGLAGSDEQFF. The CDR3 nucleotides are TGTGCCAGCTCACCGGGACTAGCGGGGTCGGATGAGCAGTTCTTC. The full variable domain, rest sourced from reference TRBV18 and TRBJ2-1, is NAGVMQNPRHLVRRRGQEARLRCSPMKGHSHVYWYRQLPEEGLKFMVYLQKENIIDESGMPKERFSAEFPKEGPSILRIQQVVRGDSAAYFCASSPGLAGSDEQFFGPGTRLTVL.

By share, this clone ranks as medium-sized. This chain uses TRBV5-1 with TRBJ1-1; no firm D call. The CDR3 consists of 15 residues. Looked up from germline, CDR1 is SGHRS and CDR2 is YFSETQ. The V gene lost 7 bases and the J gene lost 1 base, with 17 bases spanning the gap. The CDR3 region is CASQPLGVGNTEAFF. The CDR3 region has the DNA TGCGCCAGCCAGCCTCTTGGGGTAGGGAACACTGAAGCTTTCTTT.

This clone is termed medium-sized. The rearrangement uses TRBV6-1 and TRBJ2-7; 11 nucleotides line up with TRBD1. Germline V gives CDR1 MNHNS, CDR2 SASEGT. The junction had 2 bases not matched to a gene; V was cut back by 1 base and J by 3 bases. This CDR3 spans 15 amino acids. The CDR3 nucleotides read TGTGCCAGCAGTGAAGAAGGGACAGGGGGCTACGAGCAGTACTTC. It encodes CASSEEGTGGYEQYF.